The entry below describes one T cell receptor (beta chain). This specimen belongs to a study of blood T cell repertoires in COVID-19. Overall study: COVID-19 samples, acute and convalescent, were from the United States, Italy and Spain. Nucleic acid was either cDNA or gDNA, and it came from T cells, B-cell-depleted T cells, or PBMCs.

Original data processing: Amplification of reference gene primers was used by the study to estimate nucleated cell counts. Produced via immunoSEQ multiplex PCR; TCRdb's table is partial and in-frame only. V, J and clone size are those of that table, while D and trimming were read from the DNA. This sample yields some 220,000 clones, of which roughly nine tenths are seen a single time; 3% to 4% belongs to the top ten. Adults between about 18 and 89 years of age took part from fewer than 30 US areas. Sequenced input: PBMCs or T cells enriched from blood (not recorded which). The TCR comes from a woman aged 18-29 years in a cohort exposed to, infected with or recovered from COVID-19 (not recorded which).

Here the CDR3 DNA reads TGCGCCAGCAGCTTGACTAGCGGGGCCTACACAGATACGCAGTATTTT. Translating gives CASSLTSGAYTDTQYF. The chain uses TRBV5-1 and TRBJ2-3, with 10 positions matching TRBD2. In germline, CDR1 is SGHRS, CDR2 YFSETQ. This CDR3 spans 16 amino acids. V lost 1 base, J lost 2 bases, and 4 bases stayed unmatched.